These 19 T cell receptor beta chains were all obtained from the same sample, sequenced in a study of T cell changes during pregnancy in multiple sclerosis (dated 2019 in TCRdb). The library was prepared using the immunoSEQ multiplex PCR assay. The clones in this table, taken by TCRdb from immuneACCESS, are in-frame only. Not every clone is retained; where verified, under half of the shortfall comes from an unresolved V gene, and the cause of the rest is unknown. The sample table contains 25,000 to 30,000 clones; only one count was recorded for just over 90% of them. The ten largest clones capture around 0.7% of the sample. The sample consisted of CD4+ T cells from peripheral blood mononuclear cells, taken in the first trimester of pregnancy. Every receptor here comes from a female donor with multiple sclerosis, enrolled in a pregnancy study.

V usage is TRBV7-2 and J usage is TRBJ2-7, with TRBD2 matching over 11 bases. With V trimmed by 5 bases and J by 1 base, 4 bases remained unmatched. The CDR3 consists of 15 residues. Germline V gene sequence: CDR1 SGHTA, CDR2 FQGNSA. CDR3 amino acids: CASSTTSGGSYEQYF. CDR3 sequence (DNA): TGTGCCAGCAGCACTACTAGCGGGGGTTCCTACGAGCAGTACTTC.

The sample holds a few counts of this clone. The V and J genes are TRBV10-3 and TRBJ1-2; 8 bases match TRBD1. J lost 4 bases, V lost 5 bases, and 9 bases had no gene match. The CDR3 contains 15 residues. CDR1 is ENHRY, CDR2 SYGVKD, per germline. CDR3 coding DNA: TGTGCCATCAGTTCCGGGACAGGCAAGATCTATGGCTACACCTTC. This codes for CAISSGTGKIYGYTF.

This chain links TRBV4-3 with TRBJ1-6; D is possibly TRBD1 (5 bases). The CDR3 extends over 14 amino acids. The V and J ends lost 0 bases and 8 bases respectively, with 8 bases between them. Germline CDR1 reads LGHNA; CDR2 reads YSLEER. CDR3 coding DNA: TGCGCCAGCAGCCAAGAGGGCAGGGATTCACCCCTCCACTTT. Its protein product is CASSQEGRDSPLHF.

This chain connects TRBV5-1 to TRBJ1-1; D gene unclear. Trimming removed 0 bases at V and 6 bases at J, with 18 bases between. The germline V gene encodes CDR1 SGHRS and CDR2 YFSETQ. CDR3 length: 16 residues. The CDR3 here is CASSLGVQLGRAEAFF. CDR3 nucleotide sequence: TGCGCCAGCAGCTTGGGCGTTCAATTGGGGAGAGCTGAAGCTTTCTTT.

The CDR3 reads CSVSEVLAKNIQYF. Written as DNA, the CDR3 is TGCAGCGTTAGTGAGGTTCTGGCCAAAAACATTCAGTACTTC. The chain combines TRBV29-1 with TRBJ2-4; D is uncertain. This CDR3 is 14 amino acids long. Germline V CDR1 and CDR2: SQVTM, ANQGSEA. V shed 5 bases and J shed 1 base, with 12 bases lying between them.

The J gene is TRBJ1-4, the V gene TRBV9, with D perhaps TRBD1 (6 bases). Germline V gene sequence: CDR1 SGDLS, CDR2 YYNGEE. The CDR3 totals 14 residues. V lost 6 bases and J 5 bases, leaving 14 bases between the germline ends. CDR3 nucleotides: TGTGCCAGCAACCGGGGAAGGGGGAATGAAAAACTGTTTTTT. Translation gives CASNRGRGNEKLFF.

The CDR3 reads CASSPWTGNTEAFF. In DNA, the CDR3 is TGCGCCAGCAGCCCATGGACAGGGAACACTGAAGCTTTCTTT. The V call is TRBV5-1, the J call TRBJ1-1, with 7 bases aligning to TRBD1. J gave up 1 base and V 4 bases, and 4 bases lay outside the gene matches. This CDR3 contains 14 residues. The germline gives CDR1 SGHRS, CDR2 YFSETQ.

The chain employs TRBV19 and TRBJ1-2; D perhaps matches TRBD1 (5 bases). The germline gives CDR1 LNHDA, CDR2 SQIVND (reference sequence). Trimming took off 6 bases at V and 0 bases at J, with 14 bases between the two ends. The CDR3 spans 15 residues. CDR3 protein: CASRSQGLTNYGYTF. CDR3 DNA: TGTGCCAGTAGGTCCCAGGGATTGACTAACTATGGCTACACCTTC.

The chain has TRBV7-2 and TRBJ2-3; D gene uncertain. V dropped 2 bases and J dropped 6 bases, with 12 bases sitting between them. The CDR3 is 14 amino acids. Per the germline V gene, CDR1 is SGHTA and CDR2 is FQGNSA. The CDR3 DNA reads TGTGCCAGCAGCTTACTTGGAGCCGGGGATACGCAGTATTTT. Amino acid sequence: CASSLLGAGDTQYF.

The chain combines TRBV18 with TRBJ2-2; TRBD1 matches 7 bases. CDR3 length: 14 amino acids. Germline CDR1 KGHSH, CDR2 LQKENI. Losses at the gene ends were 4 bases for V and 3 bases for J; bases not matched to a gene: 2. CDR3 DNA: TGTGCCAGCTCACGTGGGACAGACACCGGGGAGCTGTTTTTT. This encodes CASSRGTDTGELFF.

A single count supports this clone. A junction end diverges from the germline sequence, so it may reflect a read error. CDR3 bases: TGTGCCAGCCGTTATGGGGGACAGGGGGCAGCCGGGGAGCTGTTTTTT. Protein sequence: CASRYGGQGAAGELFF. The genes are TRBV6-5 and TRBJ2-2; 12 positions agree with TRBD1. Germline V gene data show CDR1 as MNHEY and CDR2 as SVGAGI. The CDR3 covers 16 residues.

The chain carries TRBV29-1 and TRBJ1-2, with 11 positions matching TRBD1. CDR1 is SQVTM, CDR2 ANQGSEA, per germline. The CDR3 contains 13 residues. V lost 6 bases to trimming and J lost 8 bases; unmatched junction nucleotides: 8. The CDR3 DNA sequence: TGCAGCGTCTGGCGTGGACAGGGGGCCGGCTACACCTTC. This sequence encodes CSVWRGQGAGYTF.

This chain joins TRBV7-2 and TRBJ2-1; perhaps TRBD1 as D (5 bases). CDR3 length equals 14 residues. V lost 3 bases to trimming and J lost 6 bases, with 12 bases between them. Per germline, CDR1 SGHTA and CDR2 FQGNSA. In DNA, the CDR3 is TGTGCCAGCAGCTTTCGGTCAGGGTCCAATGAGCAGTTCTTC. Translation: CASSFRSGSNEQFF.

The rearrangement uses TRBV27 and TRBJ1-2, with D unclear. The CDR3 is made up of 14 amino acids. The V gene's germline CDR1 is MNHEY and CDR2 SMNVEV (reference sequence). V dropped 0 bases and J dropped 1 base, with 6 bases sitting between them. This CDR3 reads CASSLSRNNYGYTF. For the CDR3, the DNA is TGTGCCAGCAGTTTATCTAGAAATAACTATGGCTACACCTTC.

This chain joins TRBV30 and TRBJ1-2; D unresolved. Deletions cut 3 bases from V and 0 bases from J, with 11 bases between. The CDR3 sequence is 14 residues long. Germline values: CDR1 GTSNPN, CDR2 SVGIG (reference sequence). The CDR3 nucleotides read TGTGCCTGGAGGGTGGCCCCAGCTAACTATGGCTACACCTTC. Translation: CAWRVAPANYGYTF.

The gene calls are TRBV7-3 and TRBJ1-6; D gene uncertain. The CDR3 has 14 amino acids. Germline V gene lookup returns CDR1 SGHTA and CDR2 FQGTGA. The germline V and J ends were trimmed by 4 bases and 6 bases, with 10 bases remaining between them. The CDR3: CASSSTFVNSPLHF. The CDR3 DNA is TGTGCCAGCAGCTCTACGTTCGTTAATTCACCCCTCCACTTT.

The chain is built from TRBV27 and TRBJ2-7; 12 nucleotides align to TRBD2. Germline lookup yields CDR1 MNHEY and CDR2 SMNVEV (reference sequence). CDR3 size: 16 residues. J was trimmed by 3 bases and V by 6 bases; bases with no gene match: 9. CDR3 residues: CASSIVPGLAGYEQYF. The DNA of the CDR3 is TGTGCCAGCAGCATCGTGCCGGGACTAGCGGGCTACGAGCAGTACTTC.

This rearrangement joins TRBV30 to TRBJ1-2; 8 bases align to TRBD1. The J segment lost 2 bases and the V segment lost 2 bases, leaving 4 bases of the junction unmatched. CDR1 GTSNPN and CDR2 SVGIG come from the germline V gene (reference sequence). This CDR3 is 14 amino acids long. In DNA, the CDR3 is TGTGCCTGGAGTCCATGGACAGGGAACTATGGCTACACCTTC. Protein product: CAWSPWTGNYGYTF.

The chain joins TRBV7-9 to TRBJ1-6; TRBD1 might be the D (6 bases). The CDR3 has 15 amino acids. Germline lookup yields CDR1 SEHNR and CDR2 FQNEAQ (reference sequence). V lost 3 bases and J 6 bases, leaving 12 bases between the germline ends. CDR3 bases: TGTGCCAGCAGCTTCAACACAGGGATTAATTCACCCCTCCACTTT. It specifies CASSFNTGINSPLHF.